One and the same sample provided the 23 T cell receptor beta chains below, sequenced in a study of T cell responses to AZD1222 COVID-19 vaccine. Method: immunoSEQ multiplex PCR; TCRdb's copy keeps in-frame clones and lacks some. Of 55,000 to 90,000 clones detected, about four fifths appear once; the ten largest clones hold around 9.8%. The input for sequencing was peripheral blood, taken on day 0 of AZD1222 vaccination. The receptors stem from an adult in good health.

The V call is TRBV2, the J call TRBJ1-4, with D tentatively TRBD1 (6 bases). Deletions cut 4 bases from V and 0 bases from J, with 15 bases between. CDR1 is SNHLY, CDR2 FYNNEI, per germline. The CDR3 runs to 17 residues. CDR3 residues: CASSVRGIVATNEKLFF. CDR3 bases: TGTGCCAGCAGTGTTAGGGGGATAGTTGCAACTAATGAAAAACTGTTTTTT.

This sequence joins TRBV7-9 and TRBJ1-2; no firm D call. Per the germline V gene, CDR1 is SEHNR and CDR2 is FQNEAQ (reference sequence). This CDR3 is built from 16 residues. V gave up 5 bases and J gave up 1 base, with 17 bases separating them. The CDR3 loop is CASSRGAGGFNYGYTF. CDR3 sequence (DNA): TGTGCCAGCAGCAGAGGTGCAGGCGGATTTAACTATGGCTACACCTTC.

For the CDR3, the DNA is TGCGCCAGCAGTGAGTACAGTCCTAGCGCAACTAATGAAAAACTGTTTTTT. Residues: CASSEYSPSATNEKLFF. This rearrangement joins TRBV10-2 to TRBJ1-4; no reliable D call. Germline CDR1 is WSHSY and CDR2 is SAAADI. The CDR3 totals 17 residues. V was pared by 1 base and J by 0 bases, with 12 bases between.

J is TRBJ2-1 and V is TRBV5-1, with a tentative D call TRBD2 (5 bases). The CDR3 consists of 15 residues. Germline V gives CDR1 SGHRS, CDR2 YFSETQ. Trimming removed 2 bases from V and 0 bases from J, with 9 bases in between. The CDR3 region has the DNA TGCGCCAGCAGCTTCATGGGGAGCTCCTACAATGAGCAGTTCTTC. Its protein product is CASSFMGSSYNEQFF.

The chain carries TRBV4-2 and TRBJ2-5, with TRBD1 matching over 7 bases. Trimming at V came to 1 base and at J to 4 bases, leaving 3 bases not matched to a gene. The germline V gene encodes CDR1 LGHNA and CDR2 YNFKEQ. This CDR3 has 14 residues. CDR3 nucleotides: TGTGCCAGCAGCCAAGGTGGGACAGCAGAGACCCAGTACTTC. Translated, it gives CASSQGGTAETQYF.

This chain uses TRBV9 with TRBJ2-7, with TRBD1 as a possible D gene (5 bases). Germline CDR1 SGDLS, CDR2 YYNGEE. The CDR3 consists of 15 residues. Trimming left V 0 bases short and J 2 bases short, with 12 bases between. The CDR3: CASSVGGRLPYEQYF. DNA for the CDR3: TGTGCCAGCAGCGTAGGGGGCCGTCTCCCCTACGAGCAGTACTTC.

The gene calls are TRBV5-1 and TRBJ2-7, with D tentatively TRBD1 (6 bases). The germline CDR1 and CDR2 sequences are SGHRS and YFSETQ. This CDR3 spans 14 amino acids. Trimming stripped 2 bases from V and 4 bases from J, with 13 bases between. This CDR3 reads CASSFADRRYEQYF. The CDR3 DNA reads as TGCGCCAGCAGCTTTGCGGACAGAAGGTACGAGCAGTACTTC.

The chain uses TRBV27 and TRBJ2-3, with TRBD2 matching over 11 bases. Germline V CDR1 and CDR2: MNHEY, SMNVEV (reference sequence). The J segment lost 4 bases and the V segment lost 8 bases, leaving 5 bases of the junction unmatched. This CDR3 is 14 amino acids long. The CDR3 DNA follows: TGTGCCAGCCGTAGCGGGGGGGCCGCAGATACGCAGTATTTT. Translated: CASRSGGAADTQYF.

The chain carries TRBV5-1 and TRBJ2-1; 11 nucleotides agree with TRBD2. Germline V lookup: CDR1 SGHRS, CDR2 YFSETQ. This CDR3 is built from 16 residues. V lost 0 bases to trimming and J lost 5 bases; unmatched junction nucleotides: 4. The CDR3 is CASSLVGSGGDNEQFF. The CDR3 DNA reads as TGCGCCAGCAGCTTGGTTGGTAGCGGGGGGGACAATGAGCAGTTCTTC.

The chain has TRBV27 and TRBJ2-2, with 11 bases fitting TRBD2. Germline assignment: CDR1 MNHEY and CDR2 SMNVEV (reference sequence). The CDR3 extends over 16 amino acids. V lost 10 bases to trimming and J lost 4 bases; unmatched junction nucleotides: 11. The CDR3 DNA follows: TGTGCCACCACGACCTTAGCGGGGGGGTTCACCGGGGAGCTGTTTTTT. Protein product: CATTTLAGGFTGELFF.

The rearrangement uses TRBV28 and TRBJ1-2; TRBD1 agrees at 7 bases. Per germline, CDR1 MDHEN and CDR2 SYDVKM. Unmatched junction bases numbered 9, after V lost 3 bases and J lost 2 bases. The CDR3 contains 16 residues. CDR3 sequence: CASSFRQGFRNYGYTF. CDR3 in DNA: TGTGCCAGCAGTTTTCGACAGGGCTTTCGCAACTATGGCTACACCTTC.

The CDR3 region is CASSEWVKNRAQPQHF. DNA for the CDR3: TGTGCCAGCAGTGAATGGGTGAAAAACAGGGCCCAGCCCCAGCATTTT. The V gene is TRBV6-1, the J gene TRBJ1-5; a possible D gene is TRBD1 (6 bases). The ends were cut back, 2 bases at V and 7 bases at J, with 18 bases in the middle. This CDR3 has 16 amino acids. Germline assignment: CDR1 MNHNS and CDR2 SASEGT.

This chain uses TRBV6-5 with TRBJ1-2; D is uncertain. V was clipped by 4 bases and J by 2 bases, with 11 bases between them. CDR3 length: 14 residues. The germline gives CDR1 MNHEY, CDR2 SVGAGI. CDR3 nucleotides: TGTGCCAGCAGTTCAGGAGGTCTAAACTATGGCTACACCTTC. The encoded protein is CASSSGGLNYGYTF.

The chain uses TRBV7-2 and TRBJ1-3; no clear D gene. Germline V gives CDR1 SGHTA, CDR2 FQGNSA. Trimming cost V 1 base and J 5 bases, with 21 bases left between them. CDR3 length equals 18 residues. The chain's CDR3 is CASSLEISASSGRNTIYF. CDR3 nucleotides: TGTGCCAGCAGCTTAGAGATCAGCGCATCGAGTGGGCGAAACACCATATATTTT.

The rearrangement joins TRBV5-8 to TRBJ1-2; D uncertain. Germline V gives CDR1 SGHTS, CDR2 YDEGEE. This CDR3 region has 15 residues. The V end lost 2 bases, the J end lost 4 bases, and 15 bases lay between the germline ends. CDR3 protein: CASSFVRQPLYGYTF. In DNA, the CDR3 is TGTGCCAGCAGCTTTGTTCGTCAACCCCTCTATGGCTACACCTTC.

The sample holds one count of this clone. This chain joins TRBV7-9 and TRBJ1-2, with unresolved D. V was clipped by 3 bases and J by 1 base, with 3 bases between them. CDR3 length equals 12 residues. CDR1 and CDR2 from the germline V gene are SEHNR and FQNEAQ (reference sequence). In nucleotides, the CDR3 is TGTGCCAGCAGCTTTAATAACTATGGCTACACCTTC. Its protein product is CASSFNNYGYTF.

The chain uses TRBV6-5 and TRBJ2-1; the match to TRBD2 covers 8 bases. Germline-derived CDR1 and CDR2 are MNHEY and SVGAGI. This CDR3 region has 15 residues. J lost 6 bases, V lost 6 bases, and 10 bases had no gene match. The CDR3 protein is CASSIGLAAGNEQFF. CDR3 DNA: TGTGCCAGCAGCATTGGACTAGCCGCCGGCAATGAGCAGTTCTTC.

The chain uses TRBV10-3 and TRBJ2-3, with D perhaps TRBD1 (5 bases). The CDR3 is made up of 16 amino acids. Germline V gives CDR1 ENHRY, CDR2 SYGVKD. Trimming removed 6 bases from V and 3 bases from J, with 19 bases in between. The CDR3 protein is CAIRTQSGPETDTQYF. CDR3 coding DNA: TGTGCCATCAGGACTCAGTCAGGGCCAGAGACAGATACGCAGTATTTT.

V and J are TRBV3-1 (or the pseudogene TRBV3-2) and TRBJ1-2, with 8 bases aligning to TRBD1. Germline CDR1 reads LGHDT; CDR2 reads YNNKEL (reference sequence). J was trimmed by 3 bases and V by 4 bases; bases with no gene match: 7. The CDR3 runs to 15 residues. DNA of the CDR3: TGTGCCAGCAGCCGTGGCAGGGGGCAGGACTATGGCTACACCTTC. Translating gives CASSRGRGQDYGYTF.

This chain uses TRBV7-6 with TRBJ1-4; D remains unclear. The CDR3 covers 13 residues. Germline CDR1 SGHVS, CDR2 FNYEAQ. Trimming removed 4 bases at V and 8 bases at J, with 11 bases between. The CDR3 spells CASSSSVKEKLFF. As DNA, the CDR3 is TGTGCCAGCAGCTCCTCGGTGAAGGAAAAACTGTTTTTT.

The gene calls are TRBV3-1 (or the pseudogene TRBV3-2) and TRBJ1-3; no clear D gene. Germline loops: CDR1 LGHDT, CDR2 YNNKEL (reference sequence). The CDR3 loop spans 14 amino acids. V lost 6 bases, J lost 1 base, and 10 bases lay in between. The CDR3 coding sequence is TGTGCCAGCAGACCCGGAGGGTCTGGAAACACCATATATTTT. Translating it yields CASRPGGSGNTIYF.

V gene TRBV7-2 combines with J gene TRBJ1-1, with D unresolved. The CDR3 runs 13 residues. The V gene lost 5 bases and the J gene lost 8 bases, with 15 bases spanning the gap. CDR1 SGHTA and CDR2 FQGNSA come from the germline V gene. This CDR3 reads CASSDVPYSEAFF. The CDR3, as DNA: TGTGCCAGCAGCGACGTACCTTACTCCGAAGCTTTCTTT.

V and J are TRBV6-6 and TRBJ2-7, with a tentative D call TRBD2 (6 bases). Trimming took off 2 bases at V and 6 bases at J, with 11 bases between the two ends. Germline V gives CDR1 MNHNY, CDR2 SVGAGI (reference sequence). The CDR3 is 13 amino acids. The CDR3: CASSYPQGGEQYF. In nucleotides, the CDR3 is TGTGCCAGCAGTTACCCCCAGGGAGGCGAGCAGTACTTC.